This TCR beta chain was retrieved from a study of cytotoxic CD8 clonotypes in ibrutinib-treated CLL. On this clone itself: What it binds is not known.

The CDR3 loop spans 15 amino acids. With V trimmed by 5 bases and J by 5 bases, 12 bases remained unmatched. Per germline, CDR1 SQVTM and CDR2 ANQGSEA. Points from the study as a whole: While tracking circulating CD8+ T-cell counts, baseline clonality exceeded that of age-matched healthy donors.

The planned depth of sequencing spanned 1 in 200,000 to 1 in 1 million T cells. This table comes from immunoSEQ multiplex PCR, and its TCRdb copy is limited to in-frame clones, with some not included. The table has more than 200,000 clones, 70% seen once. The gene calls are TRBV29-1 and TRBJ2-5; 9 nucleotides align to TRBD2. This TCR was recovered from a human donor with chronic lymphocytic leukemia. The specimen comprised PBMCs, sampled after 24 months of ibrutinib treatment. CDR3 region: CSVKPGLARRETQYF. The CDR3 DNA follows: TGCAGCGTTAAGCCCGGACTAGCGAGGAGGGAGACCCAGTACTTC.